This T cell receptor (beta chain) was retrieved from a study of T-cell reconstitution after alpha-beta-depleted transplantation in children. The CDR3 is 13 amino acids. V lost 5 bases and J lost 0, with 10 bases in between. Germline-derived CDR1 and CDR2 are SQVTM and ANQGSEA. This clonotype was observed many times. A library of TCRbeta sequences, prepared with unique molecular identifiers, was generated. TCRdb independently ran MiXCR on the PCR reads; one entry per CDR3 protein. The table records about 690,000 distinct CDR3 sequences, over 15% of them present only once. The gene calls are TRBV29-1 and TRBJ1-1; D is unresolved. The clonotype comes from a human donor who donated a stem cell graft to a child with acute myeloid leukemia. Specimen: PBMCs from the stem cell graft donor, collected from the stem cell graft. The CDR3 region has the DNA TGCAGCGTTATTCAACTCATGAACACTGAAGCTTTCTTT. This sequence encodes CSVIQLMNTEAFF.